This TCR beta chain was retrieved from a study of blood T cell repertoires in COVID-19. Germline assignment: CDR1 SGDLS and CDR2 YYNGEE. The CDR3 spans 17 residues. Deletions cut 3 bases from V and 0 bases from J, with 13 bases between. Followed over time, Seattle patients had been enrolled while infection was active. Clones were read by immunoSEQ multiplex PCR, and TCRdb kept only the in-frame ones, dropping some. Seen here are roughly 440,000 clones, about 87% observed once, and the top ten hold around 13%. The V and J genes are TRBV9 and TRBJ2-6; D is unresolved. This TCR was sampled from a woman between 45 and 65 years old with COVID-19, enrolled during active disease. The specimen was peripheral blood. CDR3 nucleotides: TGTGCCAGCAGCGGCTTAAGCACGGGCTCTGGGGCCAACGTCCTGACTTTC. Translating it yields CASSGLSTGSGANVLTF.